Each of the 26 T cell receptor beta chains below was sequenced from the same sample in a study of OX40 agonist ivuxolimab in advanced cancers. Using immunoSEQ multiplex PCR, the repertoire was profiled, and TCRdb retains in-frame clones only, with some absent. The sample has 40,000 or so clones; 84% are singletons. Here the sequenced sample was CD4+ or CD8+ T cells sorted from blood, taken in a trial of the OX40 agonist ivuxolimab. These receptors originate from an adult with an advanced solid tumor such as melanoma, head and neck, liver or kidney cancer.

The CDR3 sequence: CASSFGEATNEKLFF. The CDR3 DNA is TGTGCCAGCAGTTTCGGGGAAGCAACTAATGAAAAACTGTTTTTT. The chain uses TRBV28 and TRBJ1-4; no definite D call. The CDR3 is 15 residues long. The germline V and J ends were trimmed by 3 bases and 0 bases, with 8 bases remaining between them. Germline CDR1 reads MDHEN; CDR2 reads SYDVKM.

DNA for the CDR3: TGCGCCAGCAGCCAAGAGCGGGAGGACGATGAGACCCAGTACTTC. This translates into CASSQEREDDETQYF. The gene calls are TRBV4-1 and TRBJ2-5, with 8 bases identical to TRBD2. The germline gives CDR1 MGHRA, CDR2 YSYEKL. Trimming at V came to 0 bases and at J to 5 bases, leaving 5 bases not matched to a gene. The CDR3 totals 15 residues.

This clone showed up just a few times. The rearrangement links TRBV4-1 to TRBJ1-2, with D unclear. CDR3 length: 13 residues. Trimming removed 4 bases at V and 8 bases at J, with 14 bases between. CDR1 is MGHRA and CDR2 is YSYEKL in the germline V gene. The CDR3 reads CASSLDFFRGYTF. The CDR3, as DNA: TGCGCCAGCAGCCTAGACTTCTTCCGGGGCTACACCTTC.

The table lists this clone with a count of one. The chain combines TRBV10-3 with TRBJ2-7, with TRBD1 identical over 11 bases. Germline CDR1 ENHRY, CDR2 SYGVKD. Germline trimming cut 7 bases from V and 4 bases from J; bases unmatched to any gene: 9. The CDR3 spans 15 residues. The chain's CDR3 is CAIKPQDRGPYEQYF. In nucleotides, the CDR3 is TGTGCCATCAAACCCCAGGACAGGGGGCCGTACGAGCAGTACTTC.

The chain is built from TRBV9 and TRBJ2-5; TRBD2 matches at 7 bases. The CDR3 extends over 15 amino acids. Trimming at V came to 1 base and at J to 4 bases, leaving 7 bases not matched to a gene. Per the germline V gene, CDR1 is SGDLS and CDR2 is YYNGEE. The CDR3 bases are TGTGCCAGCAGCGTATACCAGCGGGGACGAGAGACCCAGTACTTC. Its protein is CASSVYQRGRETQYF.

V usage is TRBV4-3 and J usage is TRBJ2-1; 11 positions agree with TRBD2. The CDR3 length is 17 residues. With 0 bases clipped from V and 6 bases from J, the junction kept 7 bases outside the gene matches. Germline V gives CDR1 LGHNA, CDR2 YSLEER. Here the CDR3 DNA reads TGCGCCAGCAGCCAAGATTGGCTTAGCGGGGGGGCCAATGAGCAGTTCTTC. Its protein product is CASSQDWLSGGANEQFF.

The genes are TRBV23-1 and TRBJ2-5; D unresolved. TRBV23-1 carries the ORF label, with uncertain function. Trimming pared 6 bases from V and 2 bases from J, leaving 10 bases between. The CDR3 has 13 amino acids. DNA for the CDR3: TGCGCCAGCAGCTCCCGGGTGCAAGAGACCCAGTACTTC. Its translation is CASSSRVQETQYF.

The rearrangement uses TRBV19 and TRBJ1-2, with unresolved D. V was trimmed by 3 bases and J by 5 bases, leaving 10 bases between them. The CDR3 loop spans 13 amino acids. Per the germline V gene, CDR1 is LNHDA and CDR2 is SQIVND (reference sequence). CDR3 in amino acids: CASSMRETYGYTF. Here the CDR3 DNA reads TGTGCCAGTAGTATGAGGGAAACGTATGGCTACACCTTC.

The rearrangement joins TRBV12-2 to TRBJ2-1; the table's D call of TRBD2 was not tested on the DNA. TRBV12-2 is labeled a pseudogene. This CDR3 has 17 residues. The DNA for the CDR3 is TGTGCAAGTCGCTTAGTGGCGGGAGGAAGGTCCTACAATGAGCAGTTCTTC. It is translated as CASRLVAGGRSYNEQFF.

The rearrangement links TRBV7-8 to TRBJ1-1; tentative D call: TRBD1 (5 bases). V was clipped by 1 base and J by 3 bases, with 12 bases between them. Germline CDR1 SGHVS, CDR2 FQNEAQ. The CDR3 covers 15 residues. As DNA, the CDR3 is TGTGCCAGCAGCTTAGTTACAGGAGGGTACACTGAAGCTTTCTTT. It translates to CASSLVTGGYTEAFF.

This chain uses TRBV10-3 with TRBJ2-6; no clear D gene. The V end was cut by 2 bases, the J end by 3 bases, with 14 bases between. The CDR3 has 17 residues. The germline gives CDR1 ENHRY, CDR2 SYGVKD. The CDR3 loop is CAISETDRNLGANVLTF. CDR3 DNA sequence: TGTGCCATCAGTGAGACTGACCGGAACCTTGGGGCCAACGTCCTGACTTTC.

This rearrangement joins TRBV7-8 to TRBJ2-7; D gene unclear. Germline values: CDR1 SGHVS, CDR2 FQNEAQ. Trimming removed 1 base from V and 6 bases from J, with 13 bases in between. The CDR3 extends over 14 amino acids. The CDR3 loop is CASSLGAPGFEQYF. The CDR3, as DNA: TGTGCCAGCAGCTTAGGGGCCCCCGGGTTCGAGCAGTACTTC.

V usage is TRBV13 and J usage is TRBJ1-3, with TRBD1 as a possible D gene (6 bases). Between the trimmed V and J ends, which lost 5 bases and 2 bases, there was a span of 10 bases. The CDR3 consists of 14 residues. The germline gives CDR1 PRHDT, CDR2 FYEKMQ (reference sequence). CDR3 in amino acids: CASSPTGTGNTIYF. DNA of the CDR3: TGTGCCAGCAGCCCGACAGGTACTGGAAACACCATATATTTT.

The genes are TRBV4-1 and TRBJ2-1; D unresolved. The CDR3 extends over 14 amino acids. Germline-derived CDR1 and CDR2 are MGHRA and YSYEKL. V shed 1 base and J shed 8 bases, with 12 bases lying between them. The CDR3 is CASSQGPSIDEQFF. CDR3 DNA sequence: TGCGCCAGCAGCCAAGGTCCTAGTATAGATGAGCAGTTCTTC.

This chain's CDR3 is CASSLGGAGNKDQPQHF. In nucleotides, the CDR3 is TGTGCCAGCAGCTTAGGGGGGGCAGGGAATAAGGATCAGCCCCAGCATTTT. V usage is TRBV13 and J usage is TRBJ1-5; D may be TRBD1 (6 bases). V gave up 0 bases and J gave up 5 bases, with 17 bases separating them. Germline lookup yields CDR1 PRHDT and CDR2 FYEKMQ (reference sequence). This CDR3 spans 17 amino acids.

The chain links TRBV4-1 to TRBJ2-7, with D possibly called TRBD1 or TRBD2 (5 bases each). The CDR3 covers 16 residues. The germline V gene encodes CDR1 MGHRA and CDR2 YSYEKL. V was pared by 0 bases and J by 0 bases, with 12 bases between. CDR3: CASSQDTPGTSYEQYF. The CDR3 DNA reads TGCGCCAGCAGCCAAGATACCCCCGGGACCTCCTACGAGCAGTACTTC.

The rearrangement joins TRBV29-1 to TRBJ2-2; D tentatively fits TRBD1 or TRBD2 (5 bases each). Germline V CDR1 and CDR2: SQVTM, ANQGSEA. The CDR3 is made up of 11 amino acids. Deletions cut 5 bases from V and 10 bases from J, with 11 bases between. The CDR3 bases are TGCAGCGTTTGGGCCGGGGCGGAGCTGTTTTTT. This translates into CSVWAGAELFF.

V is TRBV12-1 and J is TRBJ2-7; whether TRBD1, the table's D call, matches the DNA was not checked. TRBV12-1 is classified as a pseudogene. The CDR3 runs 14 residues. CDR3 DNA sequence: TGTGCCAGCAGCCAAGACAGGGTTCCCTACGAGCAGTACTTC. The encoded protein is CASSQDRVPYEQYF.

This clone was seen only once. The chain carries TRBV6-6 and TRBJ2-7; D is ambiguous. CDR3 length: 11 amino acids. Germline lookup yields CDR1 MNHNY and CDR2 SVGAGI (reference sequence). V dropped 6 bases and J dropped 0 bases, with 3 bases sitting between them. The CDR3, as DNA: TGTGCCAGCAGAGTCTCCTACGAGCAGTACTTC. Protein product: CASRVSYEQYF.

In the case of this clone: Other DNA sequences from this sample encode an identical CDR3 as well. V gene TRBV28 combines with J gene TRBJ1-1; D not certain. The CDR3 consists of 11 residues. Germline V CDR1 and CDR2: MDHEN, SYDVKM. Trimming removed 5 bases at V and 2 bases at J, with 3 bases between. The CDR3 here is CASSRNTEAFF. CDR3 in DNA: TGTGCCAGCAGTAGAAACACTGAAGCTTTCTTT.

The table lists this clone with a count of one. The chain employs TRBV9 and TRBJ2-1; no clear D. Trimming stripped 2 bases from V and 2 bases from J, with 11 bases between. CDR3 length: 15 residues. Germline loops: CDR1 SGDLS, CDR2 YYNGEE. The CDR3 nucleotides are TGTGCCAGCAGCGTGGCCCCTTGGGCCTACAATGAGCAGTTCTTC. Its protein product is CASSVAPWAYNEQFF.

This clone was observed once. This chain connects TRBV29-1 to TRBJ2-7; D remains ambiguous. V gave up 4 bases and J gave up 2 bases, with 12 bases separating them. From germline, CDR1 is SQVTM and CDR2 ANQGSEA. The CDR3 has 13 amino acids. CDR3 loop: CSVGGLTTYEQYF. The CDR3 DNA follows: TGCAGCGTTGGTGGGCTTACCACCTACGAGCAGTACTTC.

This clone occurred a few times. The chain carries TRBV11-3 and TRBJ2-3; D not certain. The CDR3 spans 14 residues. Between the trimmed V and J ends, which lost 1 base and 1 base, there was a span of 6 bases. In germline, CDR1 is SGHNT, CDR2 YENEEA. CDR3 loop: CASSLVAGTDTQYF. In DNA form, the CDR3 reads TGTGCCAGCAGCTTAGTCGCAGGCACAGATACGCAGTATTTT.

This clone showed up just once. Other DNA sequences in this specimen translate into the identical CDR3. The rearrangement joins TRBV6-5 to TRBJ1-1; unclear D gene. V lost 2 bases and J lost 3, with 10 bases in between. CDR1 MNHEY and CDR2 SVGAGI come from the germline V gene. This CDR3 contains 14 residues. DNA for the CDR3: TGTGCCAGCAGTTACCCGGGAGGGCACACTGAAGCTTTCTTT. Its protein is CASSYPGGHTEAFF.

The V and J genes are TRBV5-1 and TRBJ2-3; perhaps TRBD2 as D (5 bases). Germline V gene sequence: CDR1 SGHRS, CDR2 YFSETQ. The V gene lost 4 bases and the J gene lost 1 base, with 19 bases spanning the gap. CDR3 length: 17 residues. CDR3: CASSPGRGSGGTDTQYF. CDR3 coding DNA: TGCGCCAGCAGCCCCGGTAGAGGGAGTGGGGGCACAGATACGCAGTATTTT.

The chain employs TRBV27 and TRBJ2-3; D is undetermined. Germline V gene data show CDR1 as MNHEY and CDR2 as SMNVEV (reference sequence). Trimming took off 3 bases at V and 1 base at J, with 8 bases between the two ends. CDR3 length equals 14 residues. The CDR3 protein is CASSLAAGTDTQYF. The CDR3 DNA is TGTGCCAGCAGTTTGGCAGCTGGCACAGATACGCAGTATTTT.